The 18 T cell receptor beta chains listed next were all sequenced from one sample in a study of T cells after yellow fever vaccination. TCRdb re-derived calls from the 5' RACE reads in MiXCR, one entry per CDR3 protein. Counted here are 620,000 or so distinct CDR3 sequences, roughly an eighth occurring once; the ten biggest clones make up under 15%. Specimen: PBMCs, collected on the day of the yellow fever booster vaccination. Source of these receptors: a man aged 25-45 years who received the YFV17D yellow fever vaccine.

This clonotype has a handful of counts. This sequence joins TRBV28 and TRBJ2-1; no definite D call. V lost 3 bases to trimming and J lost 10 bases, with 13 bases between them. The CDR3 length is 13 residues. The germline gives CDR1 MDHEN, CDR2 SYDVKM. The CDR3 nucleotides read TGTGCCAGCAGTTTGGTCACGATGATCGAGCAGTTCTTC. This sequence encodes CASSLVTMIEQFF.

CDR3 nucleotides: TGTGCCAGCAGTTCCAACCTAGGACAGGGGAGCTATGGCTACACCTTC. Translation gives CASSSNLGQGSYGYTF. V usage is TRBV6-5 and J usage is TRBJ1-2; TRBD1 aligns across 9 bases. The junction had 10 bases not matched to a gene; V was cut back by 4 bases and J by 4 bases. This CDR3 contains 16 residues. Germline CDR1 reads MNHEY; CDR2 reads SVGAGI.

The chain uses TRBV18 and TRBJ2-1, with D tentatively TRBD2 (6 bases). This CDR3 region has 20 residues. Trimming cost V 2 bases and J 7 bases, with 30 bases left between them. Germline values: CDR1 KGHSH, CDR2 LQKENI. The CDR3 sequence is CASSPSRGRINAASYNEQFF. CDR3 sequence (DNA): TGTGCCAGCTCACCATCTCGAGGGAGGATTAACGCTGCTTCTTATAATGAGCAGTTCTTC.

Only a few counts were recorded for this clonotype. The V call is TRBV27, the J call TRBJ2-3; 13 bases map to TRBD2. The CDR3 length is 15 residues. V shed 8 bases, J shed 4 bases, and the junction held 6 bases outside the gene matches. From germline, CDR1 is MNHEY and CDR2 SMNVEV (reference sequence). This CDR3 reads CASAWTSGRSDTQYF. The CDR3 nucleotides are TGTGCCAGCGCGTGGACTAGCGGGAGATCAGATACGCAGTATTTT.

This chain uses TRBV14 with TRBJ2-5; TRBD2 aligns across 10 bases. The junction had 6 bases not matched to a gene; V was cut back by 6 bases and J by 5 bases. CDR1 and CDR2 from the germline V gene are SGHDN and FVKESK. This CDR3 is built from 14 residues. The CDR3 nucleotides are TGTGCCAGCAGTGACACTAGCGGGATTGAGACCCAGTACTTC. Residues: CASSDTSGIETQYF.

The chain has TRBV5-1 and TRBJ1-1; possible D gene TRBD1, 5 bases. Trimming cost V 4 bases and J 6 bases, with 19 bases left between them. The CDR3 sequence is 15 residues long. Germline V lookup: CDR1 SGHRS, CDR2 YFSETQ. In DNA form, the CDR3 reads TGCGCCAGCAGCCGGGGGTCGGACAAGTATCCTGAAGCTTTCTTT. This gives the protein CASSRGSDKYPEAFF.

This clonotype was picked up a small number of times. The CDR3 DNA sequence: TGTGCCACCTCTTTCCGCGGGGGGGACAATGAGCAGTTCTTC. It encodes CATSFRGGDNEQFF. The chain couples TRBV10-3 to TRBJ2-1; 9 nucleotides match TRBD2. CDR3 size: 14 residues. Germline V CDR1 and CDR2: ENHRY, SYGVKD. The junction had 9 bases not matched to a gene; V was cut back by 10 bases and J by 5 bases.

The chain has TRBV18 and TRBJ2-3; D is uncertain. The CDR3 has 14 residues. Trimming stripped 2 bases from V and 2 bases from J, with 8 bases between. CDR1 and CDR2 (germline): KGHSH, LQKENI. CDR3 in amino acids: CASSPRANTDTQYF. In DNA, the CDR3 is TGTGCCAGCTCACCAAGGGCCAACACAGATACGCAGTATTTT.

This clonotype was counted only a few times. The CDR3 DNA follows: TGTGCCAGCAGTAGTAGCCGCAGCTCCTACGAGCAGTACTTC. Residues: CASSSSRSSYEQYF. The rearrangement uses TRBV12-3 or TRBV12-4 and TRBJ2-7; D remains ambiguous. V was cut by 5 bases and J by 0 bases, with 11 bases left in between. The CDR3 sequence is 14 residues long.

This clonotype was found a few times. J is TRBJ2-4 and V is TRBV7-2; D possibly matches TRBD1 or TRBD2 (6 bases each). From germline, CDR1 is SGHTA and CDR2 FQGNSA. Trimming took 5 bases from V and 7 from J, leaving 15 bases between them. This CDR3 contains 14 residues. CDR3 bases: TGTGCCAGCAGCGCCGGGGGCTCTCTGAACATTCAGTACTTC. Translating gives CASSAGGSLNIQYF.

This clonotype was seen at least ten times. The J gene is TRBJ2-7, the V gene TRBV28; D may be TRBD2 (5 bases). The CDR3 has 14 amino acids. CDR1 and CDR2 (germline): MDHEN, SYDVKM. Trimming removed 2 bases at V and 5 bases at J, with 13 bases between. CDR3 DNA: TGTGCCAGCAGTTTAGGCATCTGGAGGAACGAGCAGTACTTC. Translated, it gives CASSLGIWRNEQYF.

This clonotype was seen more than once but under ten times. The chain recombines TRBV4-3 with TRBJ2-2; 11 bases fit TRBD1. V was pared by 3 bases and J by 4 bases, with 10 bases of the junction left unmatched. The CDR3 sequence is 18 residues long. Germline assignment: CDR1 LGHNA and CDR2 YSLEER. This CDR3 reads CASSQLLIGQGATGELFF. CDR3 nucleotide sequence: TGCGCCAGCAGCCAGCTTCTCATCGGACAGGGGGCCACCGGGGAGCTGTTTTTT.

The chain couples TRBV20-1 to TRBJ2-7; TRBD2 aligns across 8 bases. Germline CDR1 and CDR2: DFQATT and SNEGSKA (reference sequence). The CDR3 is 13 amino acids. With V trimmed by 6 bases and J by 9 bases, 13 bases remained unmatched. The CDR3 region has the DNA TGCAGTGCCGTGACATATAGCGGGGAACGGCAGTACTTC. This codes for CSAVTYSGERQYF.

In this sample, this clonotype turned up a few times. The V gene is TRBV7-6, the J gene TRBJ2-5; D not certain. The germline V gene has CDR1 SGHVS and CDR2 FNYEAQ. The CDR3 has 12 amino acids. With 7 bases removed from V and 0 bases from J, the gap between germline ends came to 6 bases. Written as DNA, the CDR3 is TGTGCCAGCAACCAGTACCAAGAGACCCAGTACTTC. It codes for CASNQYQETQYF.

This clonotype has more than one count but fewer than ten. The chain recombines TRBV20-1 with TRBJ2-6; TRBD1 matches at 11 bases. CDR3 size: 15 residues. J gave up 2 bases and V 6 bases, and 3 bases lay outside the gene matches. CDR1 DFQATT and CDR2 SNEGSKA come from the germline V gene (reference sequence). CDR3 bases: TGCAGTGCGCTGGGACAGGGGGCTGGGGCCAACGTCCTGACTTTC. It is translated as CSALGQGAGANVLTF.

The chain links TRBV20-1 to TRBJ2-3, with 9 bases fitting TRBD1. This CDR3 has 17 amino acids. Trimming cost V 6 bases and J 4 bases; bases outside gene matches: 17. Germline lookup yields CDR1 DFQATT and CDR2 SNEGSKA (reference sequence). In nucleotides, the CDR3 is TGCAGTGCCGAGGGTGGGACTCGGACAGGGGCTCCAGATACGCAGTATTTT. Protein sequence: CSAEGGTRTGAPDTQYF.

This clonotype occurred a few times. The CDR3 nucleotides are TGTGCCAGCAAGTTAGGGGGACTGAGCTCCTACAATGAGCAGTTCTTC. It specifies CASKLGGLSSYNEQFF. The chain is built from TRBV28 and TRBJ2-1; D may be TRBD1 or TRBD2 (6 bases each). Trimming left V 7 bases short and J 0 bases short, with 16 bases between. Germline V gene lookup returns CDR1 MDHEN and CDR2 SYDVKM. This CDR3 contains 16 residues.

This clonotype was seen more than once but under ten times. The chain links TRBV5-6 to TRBJ2-5, with D possibly called TRBD1 or TRBD2 (5 bases each). Germline-derived CDR1 and CDR2 are SGHDT and YYEEEE. V was cut by 5 bases and J by 6 bases, with 11 bases left in between. CDR3 length: 12 amino acids. The CDR3 reads CASRGVSQTQYF. The CDR3 DNA sequence: TGTGCCAGCAGGGGGGTCAGTCAGACCCAGTACTTC.